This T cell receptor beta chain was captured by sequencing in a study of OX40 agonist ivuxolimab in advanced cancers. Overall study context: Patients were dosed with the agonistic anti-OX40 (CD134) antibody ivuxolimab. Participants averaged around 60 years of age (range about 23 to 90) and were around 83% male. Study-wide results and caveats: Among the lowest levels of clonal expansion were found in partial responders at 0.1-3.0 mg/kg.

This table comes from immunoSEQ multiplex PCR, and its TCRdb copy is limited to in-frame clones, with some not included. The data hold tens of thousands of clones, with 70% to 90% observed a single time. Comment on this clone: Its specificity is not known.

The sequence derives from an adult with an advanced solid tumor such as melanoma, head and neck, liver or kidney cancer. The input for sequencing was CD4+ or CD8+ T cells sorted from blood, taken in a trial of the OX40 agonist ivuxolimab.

In DNA, the CDR3 is TGTGCCAGCAGCTGGGGGACAGGGGGCCCCAACGAGCAGTACTTC. This sequence encodes CASSWGTGGPNEQYF. The chain employs TRBV5-6 and TRBJ2-7; 12 nucleotides agree with TRBD1. The CDR3 has 15 residues. The J segment lost 5 bases and the V segment lost 3 bases, leaving 6 bases of the junction unmatched. From germline, CDR1 is SGHDT and CDR2 YYEEEE.